These T cell receptor beta chains were read from a single sample in a study of technical replicates of blood from a handful of donors. Sequencing was performed with immunoSEQ multiplex PCR; in TCRdb, only in-frame clones are kept and a portion is missing. The table lists approximately 99,000 clones, 95% of them singletons, with more than 0.2% in the top ten. The sample taken for sequencing was T cells isolated from PBMCs. These TCRs come from a human donor in good health. The CDR3 runs from the conserved cysteine through the conserved F or W. D genes are given only for firm matches. Clone size is stated in some rows and not others, as once, few, many or a class when expanded.

TRBV20-1	TRBJ2-7	.	TRBD1	TGCAGTGGAAGGGGGCGGGAGCAGTACTTC	CSGRGREQYF
TRBV5-1	TRBJ1-1	.	.	TGCGCCAGCAGCTTGAACGCGGGGGTCACTGAAGCTTTCTTT	CASSLNAGVTEAFF
TRBV6-6	TRBJ1-5	.	.	TGTGCCAGCAAGCAGGGCAATCAGCCCCAGCATTTT	CASKQGNQPQHF
TRBV15	TRBJ1-4	.	.	TGTGCCACCAGCAGAGAAGAACCCGACATCAGGCGAACAGCAACTAATGAAAAACTGTTTTTT	CATSREEPDIRRTATNEKLFF
TRBV11-3	TRBJ2-3	.	.	TGTGCCAGCACCAACTTACGGTTAGATACGCAGTATTTT	CASTNLRLDTQYF
TRBV6-5	TRBJ1-1	.	.	TGTGCCAGCAGTTACTCGGCCCTGAACACTGAAGCTTTCTTT	CASSYSALNTEAFF
TRBV9	TRBJ2-1	.	TRBD2	TGTGCCTCAAATAGCGGGGCGGGCTCCTACAATGAGCAGTTCTTC	CASNSGAGSYNEQFF
TRBV28	TRBJ2-7	.	.	TGTGCCAGCAGTTCGTACAGGGTCTCCACCTACGAGCAGTACTTC	CASSSYRVSTYEQYF
TRBV27	TRBJ2-4	.	TRBD2	TGTGCCAGCAGTAAGGGGACTAGCGGGAACGTAATGAACATTCAGTACTTC	CASSKGTSGNVMNIQYF
TRBV4-1	TRBJ2-7	once	.	TGCGCCAGCAGCCAAGAATGGGGCAGGGCCGAGCAGTACTTC	CASSQEWGRAEQYF
TRBV6-1	TRBJ1-5	once	.	TGTGCCAGCAGTGAACCGAGGCAGCCCCAGCATTTT	CASSEPRQPQHF
TRBV6-6	TRBJ1-4	.	TRBD1	TGTGCCAGCAGTTTTCCACGGGACAGGGATGGTAAACTGTTTTTT	CASSFPRDRDGKLFF
TRBV9	TRBJ1-4	.	TRBD1	TGTGCCAGCAGCGTTACAGGCCAGGGGGATGAAAAACTGTTTTTT	CASSVTGQGDEKLFF
TRBV19	TRBJ1-6	.	TRBD1	TGTGCCAGTAGTGCCCCGGACAGGGGGTTGAATAATTCACCCCTCCACTTT	CASSAPDRGLNNSPLHF
TRBV5-4	TRBJ2-7	.	TRBD2	TGTGCCAGCAGCTTGGAGGCGGGAGGGGGCACCTACGAGCAGTACTTC	CASSLEAGGGTYEQYF
TRBV5-1	TRBJ1-4	few	.	TGCGCCAGCAGCGTGGGGAGGACTAATGAAAAACTGTTTTTT	CASSVGRTNEKLFF
TRBV19	TRBJ2-1	.	.	TGTGCCAGTAGTTCCGCCACAGGAAACTCCTACAATGAGCAGTTCTTC	CASSSATGNSYNEQFF
TRBV28	TRBJ1-2	.	.	TGTGCCAGCACCTCACTCGGGCGGGGCTATGGCTACACCTTC	CASTSLGRGYGYTF
TRBV7-9	TRBJ2-1	once	.	TGTGCCAGCAGCCCCGGACGGGGAGGTAGCTCCTACAATGAGCAGTTCTTC	CASSPGRGGSSYNEQFF
TRBV6-6	TRBJ2-1	.	.	TGTGCCAGCAGCCCTTTAGGACTAGAGCAGTTCTTC	CASSPLGLEQFF
TRBV5-1	TRBJ1-1	.	TRBD1	TGCGCCAGCGCGGGACAGATGAACACTGAAGCTTTCTTT	CASAGQMNTEAFF
TRBV6-1	TRBJ1-1	.	TRBD1	TGTGCCAGCAGTGAGGGACAGGAGAACACTGAAGCTTTCTTT	CASSEGQENTEAFF
TRBV7-9	TRBJ2-1	once	TRBD1	TGTGCCAGCAGCCTCGCACAGGGGGCATTTGGTGAGCAGTTCTTC	CASSLAQGAFGEQFF
TRBV28	TRBJ1-5	.	TRBD1	TGTGCCAGCAGGACCCAGCTCAGGGGGCGTTTCCAGCCCCAGCATTTT	CASRTQLRGRFQPQHF
TRBV10-1	TRBJ1-1	once	TRBD1	TGCGCCAGCAGTAGCGGGACAGGAGTCATGAACACTGAAGCTTTCTTT	CASSSGTGVMNTEAFF
TRBV5-1	TRBJ2-2	.	.	TGCGCCAGCAGCTTGGAGATGAGCGGGGAGCTGTTTTTT	CASSLEMSGELFF
TRBV28	TRBJ1-2	.	TRBD1	TGTGCCAGCAGACTCTACAGGGGAGGTTATGGCTACACCTTC	CASRLYRGGYGYTF
TRBV5-1	TRBJ2-7	.	.	TGCGCCAGCAGCTTGGTTGTGACAGCAGCCTACGAGCAGTACTTC	CASSLVVTAAYEQYF
TRBV7-3	TRBJ1-2	.	.	TGTGCCAGCAGCTTGAACAGACAAACGGATGGCTACACCTTC	CASSLNRQTDGYTF
TRBV6-1	TRBJ2-2	.	.	TGTGCCAGCAGGGAAACCGGGACAAGGAACACCGGGGAGCTGTTTTTT	CASRETGTRNTGELFF
TRBV5-5	TRBJ1-2	.	.	TGTGCCAGCAGCTGGCGAGGGGGAATCTATGGCTACACCTTC	CASSWRGGIYGYTF
TRBV12-5	TRBJ2-5	.	.	TGTGCTAGTGGTTTGGTACTCTTCGGCCAGGGTCGGTCAAAAGAGACCCAGTACTTC	CASGLVLFGQGRSKETQYF
TRBV7-9	TRBJ2-7	.	.	TGTGCCAGCAGCTTAGAGTTCGGGTCAGTTCGGCCTTACGAGCAGTACTTC	CASSLEFGSVRPYEQYF
TRBV6-5	TRBJ2-7	.	TRBD1	TGTGCCAGCAGTTACCCAGGACAGGGAAGGTCCGAGCAGTACTTC	CASSYPGQGRSEQYF
TRBV5-4	TRBJ2-1	.	TRBD2	TGTGCCAGCAGCACTAGCGGGTACAATGAGCAGTTCTTC	CASSTSGYNEQFF
TRBV9	TRBJ1-2	.	.	TGTGCCAGCAGCGTAGGTGGGACATTAGGCTACACCTTC	CASSVGGTLGYTF
TRBV14	TRBJ1-2	once	.	TGTGCCAGCAGCCAAGATGAGGGCCGCGGAAACTATGGCTACACCTTC	CASSQDEGRGNYGYTF
TRBV5-1	TRBJ2-2	once	TRBD1	TGCGCCAGCAGAATTCGACAGGGGGCATCCGGGGAGCTGTTTTTT	CASRIRQGASGELFF
TRBV12-5	TRBJ2-1	once	.	TGTGCTAGTGGTTCGTCCCCCCGGGGGACCTCCTACAATGAGCAGTTCTTC	CASGSSPRGTSYNEQFF
TRBV11-2	TRBJ2-5	.	.	TGTGCCAGCAGCTTAGCAGAGGGCTGGGAGACCCAGTACTTC	CASSLAEGWETQYF
TRBV30	TRBJ1-2	.	.	TGTGCCTGGACCCGGCACCGGGATAACTATGGCTACACCTTC	CAWTRHRDNYGYTF
TRBV2	TRBJ2-7	once	TRBD1	TGTGCCAGCAGGCGTGAGGACAGGGGGATCTACGAGCAGTACTTC	CASRREDRGIYEQYF
TRBV29-1	TRBJ1-1	.	.	TGCAGCGTGACACAGAAAATGAACACTGAAGCTTTCTTT	CSVTQKMNTEAFF
TRBV10-1	TRBJ2-1	.	TRBD2	TGCGCCAGCAGTGAGGATCCGGGGGGCTCCTACAATGAGCAGTTCTTC	CASSEDPGGSYNEQFF
TRBV18	TRBJ2-7	.	.	TGTGCCAGCTCGCGGTCTAGGAACGAGCAGTACTTC	CASSRSRNEQYF
TRBV11-3	TRBJ2-2	.	.	TGTGCCAGCAGCTTAGTTTCAAACACCGGGGAGCTGTTTTTT	CASSLVSNTGELFF